Given below is one TCR beta chain in context. Sample treatment: oral pan-JAK inhibitor, 5-10 mg twice daily. TCR sequencing used cDNA made by reverse transcription of extracted RNA. The data were produced by immunoSEQ multiplex PCR, yet TCRdb's version contains in-frame clones alone and is incomplete. The table records 200,000 or so clones, nearly 60% of them present only once. Germline V gene data show CDR1 as SQVTM and CDR2 as ANQGSEA. V was pared by 4 bases and J by 4 bases, with 12 bases between. The CDR3 runs 13 residues. The data originate from a study of CD8+ T cells in alopecia areata. The V call is TRBV29-1, the J call TRBJ2-3; D remains unclear. The material was CD4+ T cells sorted from blood, obtained at week 24, from a patient treated with tofacitinib. The clonotype was recovered from a human donor with alopecia areata. CDR3 loop: CSVALGRPDTQYF. In DNA form, the CDR3 reads TGCAGCGTTGCCCTAGGTCGCCCAGATACGCAGTATTTT.